This T cell receptor beta chain originates from a study of T cell responses to AZD1222 COVID-19 vaccine. General study findings and limits: Spike was spanned by vaccine-associated CD4 TCRs, with dominance at 160-218 and 743-854. Increases in Spike-specific TCR breadth and depth were seen after two AZD1222 doses. Donors in the cohort were predominantly white British and more often female, and clonal diversity was possibly underestimated. Baseline serostatus was positive in only six AZD1222 recipients.

V was trimmed by 5 bases and J by 0 bases, leaving 14 bases between them. Germline CDR1 is MDHEN and CDR2 is SYDVKM. The CDR3 loop spans 15 amino acids. Worth noting for this clone: Its specificity is unknown.

Clones were read by immunoSEQ multiplex PCR, and TCRdb kept only the in-frame ones, dropping some. The data contain some 150,000 clones, about 91% of them singletons. Source: peripheral blood, taken on day 0 of MenACWY control vaccination. The source is an adult in good health. J is TRBJ2-7 and V is TRBV28; tentatively, D is TRBD1 (5 bases). CDR3: CASSPRQQSSYEQYF. In DNA, the CDR3 is TGTGCCAGCAGTCCCAGACAGCAAAGCTCCTACGAGCAGTACTTC.